Given below is one T cell receptor beta chain in context. The antigen is unknown. Germline V CDR1 and CDR2: MDHEN, SYDVKM. Trimming cost V 3 bases and J 0 bases, with 17 bases left between them. The CDR3 spans 18 residues. The PCR contained 60 Vbeta and 13 Jbeta primers. The data were produced by immunoSEQ multiplex PCR, yet TCRdb's version contains in-frame clones alone and is incomplete. In the table there are around 130,000 clones, roughly 76% of which are singletons. This record comes from a study of cytomegalovirus exposure and HLA in healthy donors. Study-level findings and limits: Presence/absence analyses took donor sequencing depth as roughly uniform. Earlier analysis yielded a pattern in which most TCR beta V segments were productive about 87% or about 30% of the time. In a later analysis, compared with equally common non-associated chains, HLA-associated beta chains were more expanded. A likely sequencing artifact accounted for one observed cluster of highly shared sequence variants.

Sequenced material: PBMCs. This sequence originates from a man aged 30 to 39 in good health and CMV-seronegative. The chain couples TRBV28 to TRBJ1-4; D is possibly TRBD1 (6 bases). The DNA of the CDR3 is TGTGCCAGCAGTTTTCGGGACACAACTAAACCAACTAATGAAAAACTGTTTTTT. Translating it yields CASSFRDTTKPTNEKLFF.